This T cell receptor beta chain derives from a study of control samples from healthy donors and cancer patients. Per the germline V gene, CDR1 is LNHDA and CDR2 is SQIVND (reference sequence). The junction had 6 bases not matched to a gene; V was cut back by 6 bases and J by 3 bases. The CDR3 spans 16 residues. Profiled with immunoSEQ multiplex PCR; TCRdb holds only in-frame clones, not every one. The profile shows some 74,000 clones, around nine tenths of them singletons. The sequenced sample was blood. The sequence was obtained from a woman aged 45-65 years in good health. This rearrangement joins TRBV19 to TRBJ2-2, with 11 bases that match TRBD2. CDR3 region: CASSLTSGVYTGELFF. The CDR3 DNA reads TGTGCCAGTAGCCTGACTAGCGGGGTATACACCGGGGAGCTGTTTTTT.